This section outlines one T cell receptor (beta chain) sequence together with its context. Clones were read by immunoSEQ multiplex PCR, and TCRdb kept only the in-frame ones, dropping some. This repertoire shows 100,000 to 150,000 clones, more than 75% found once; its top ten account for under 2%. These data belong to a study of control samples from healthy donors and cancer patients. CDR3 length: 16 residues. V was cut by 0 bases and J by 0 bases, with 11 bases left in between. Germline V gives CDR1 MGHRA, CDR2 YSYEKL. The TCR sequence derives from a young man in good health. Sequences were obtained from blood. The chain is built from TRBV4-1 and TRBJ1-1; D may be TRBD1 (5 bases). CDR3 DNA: TGCGCCAGCAGCCAAGAGTCGGGGGGGATGAACACTGAAGCTTTCTTT. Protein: CASSQESGGMNTEAFF.